Presented here are 13 T cell receptor beta chains from one specimen sequenced in a study of breast tumors, draining lymph nodes, adjacent tissues (dated by TCRdb to 2016 to 2017). Library construction relied on multiplex PCR. The reads were generated on an Illumina HiSeq 2000. The raw public data were reprocessed by TCRdb itself: fastp quality trimming at Q25, MiXCR clonotype calling, in-frame beta chains only. Every CDR3 protein is listed once, alongside the most common genes and DNA of its rows. Counted in this sample were roughly 220,000 distinct CDR3 sequences; approximately 36% of them appeared once. Of the sample, roughly 3.5% falls within the top ten clones. The axillary draining lymph nodes of breast cancer patients were the source of the lymph node samples. Material: axillary lymph node tissue. These TCRs come from a female donor with breast cancer. Some clones in this sample may be carry-over from other donors' samples.

The chain is built from TRBV7-9 and TRBJ2-3, with 8 bases matching TRBD1. J was trimmed by 0 bases and V by 6 bases; bases with no gene match: 8. This CDR3 has 16 amino acids. In germline, CDR1 is SEHNR, CDR2 FQNEAQ (reference sequence). CDR3: CASRYGTGASTDTQYF. The CDR3 DNA is TGTGCCAGCAGATACGGGACAGGAGCTAGCACAGATACGCAGTATTTT.

Concerning this clonotype: A much larger clone is a single base away; this may be a read error. J is TRBJ2-3 and V is TRBV20-1; 7 bases match TRBD2. CDR3 length equals 17 residues. The germline CDR1 and CDR2 sequences are DFQATT and SNEGSKA (reference sequence). Germline trimming cut 3 bases from V and 3 bases from J; bases unmatched to any gene: 15. CDR3 loop: CSARGGGPGSWTDTQYF. In DNA, the CDR3 is TGCAGTGCTAGGGGGGGAGGGCCCGGCTCTTGGACAGATACGCAGTATTTT.

In its sample, this clonotype was seen a few times. The V call is TRBV6-2 or TRBV6-3, the J call TRBJ1-5; D not resolved. Trimming cost V 2 bases and J 2 bases, with 7 bases left between them. CDR3 length equals 14 residues. CDR1 and CDR2 (germline): MNHEY, SVGEGT. The chain's CDR3 is CASSYEGGNQPQHF. In nucleotides, the CDR3 is TGTGCCAGCAGTTACGAGGGAGGCAATCAGCCCCAGCATTTT.

This clonotype was detected many times. The genes are TRBV29-1 and TRBJ1-2; D gene ambiguous. V was trimmed by 3 bases and J by 3 bases, leaving 11 bases between them. CDR3 size: 13 residues. Germline CDR1 and CDR2: SQVTM and ANQGSEA. The CDR3: CSVDPPPYYGYTF. The CDR3 coding sequence is TGCAGCGTTGATCCGCCGCCTTACTATGGCTACACCTTC.

The chain is built from TRBV24-1 and TRBJ1-4, with 9 positions matching TRBD1. The V gene end was trimmed by 2 bases and the J gene end by 5 bases; junction bases not matched to a gene: 8. Germline CDR1 KGHDR, CDR2 SFDVKD. The CDR3 sequence is 17 residues long. CDR3 region: CATSDCEGQGLNEKLFF. CDR3 DNA sequence: TGTGCCACCAGTGATTGCGAGGGACAGGGCCTAAATGAAAAACTGTTTTTT.

This clonotype was found once. The chain links TRBV7-2 to TRBJ2-7; a weak D match, TRBD1 (6 bases). This CDR3 comprises 11 residues. Germline-derived CDR1 and CDR2 are SGHTA and FQGNSA. This CDR3 is CAQDRLYEQYF. The CDR3 DNA follows: TGTGCTCAGGACAGACTCTACGAGCAGTACTTC. The variable domain in full, with the rest retrieved from reference TRBV7-2 and TRBJ2-7, is GAGVSQSPSNKVTEKGKDVELRCDPISGHTALYWYRQSLGQGLEFLIYFQGNSAPDKSGLPSDRFSAERTGGSVSTLTIQRTQQEDSAVYLCAQDRLYEQYFGPGTRLTVT.

Ten or more counts support this clonotype. Here the CDR3 reads CASSLLGWTSEGPDTQYF. The CDR3, as DNA: TGTGCCAGCAGCTTATTAGGGTGGACTAGCGAGGGTCCAGATACGCAGTATTTT. The chain combines TRBV7-3 with TRBJ2-3, with 9 nucleotides matching TRBD2. CDR1 SGHTA and CDR2 FQGTGA come from the germline V gene. V lost 2 bases, J lost 4 bases, and 13 bases stayed unmatched. The CDR3 is 18 residues long.

The CDR3 loop reads CASSPWTGEGETQYF. For the CDR3, the DNA is TGTGCCAGCAGCCCCTGGACAGGGGAGGGAGAGACCCAGTACTTC. V gene TRBV6-5 combines with J gene TRBJ2-5; 9 bases map to TRBD1. V lost 6 bases and J lost 4; bases outside the gene matches: 9. Germline V gene lookup returns CDR1 MNHEY and CDR2 SVGAGI. CDR3 length: 15 residues.

This clonotype was recorded at least ten times. V and J are TRBV20-1 and TRBJ2-3; 10 bases fit TRBD1. Germline CDR1 is DFQATT and CDR2 is SNEGSKA (reference sequence). V was clipped by 1 base and J by 5 bases; unmatched bases: 6. The CDR3 extends over 15 amino acids. In nucleotides, the CDR3 is TGCAGTGCTAGAGCAGAGGACAGGGGGTTAGATACGCAGTATTTT. This gives the protein CSARAEDRGLDTQYF.

This clonotype was observed many times. V is TRBV2 and J is TRBJ2-7, with TRBD1 matching 9 bases. This CDR3 has 11 amino acids. The V segment lost 10 bases and the J segment 4 bases; nucleotides outside the gene matches: 2. CDR1 and CDR2 (germline): SNHLY, FYNNEI. DNA of the CDR3: TGTGCCAACGGACAGGGGTACGAGCAGTACTTC. This gives the protein CANGQGYEQYF. Full variable domain (outside the CDR3, taken from reference TRBV2 and TRBJ2-7): EPEVTQTPSHQVTQMGQEVILRCVPISNHLYFYWYRQILGQKVEFLVSFYNNEISEKSEIFDDQFSVERPDGSNFTLKIRSTKLEDSAMYFCANGQGYEQYFGPGTRLTVT.

The V gene is TRBV27, the J gene TRBJ2-3; no definite D call. Germline CDR1 MNHEY, CDR2 SMNVEV (reference sequence). The CDR3 runs 12 residues. V was pared by 6 bases and J by 8 bases, with 12 bases between. CDR3 region: CASSFGLGTQYF. The CDR3 nucleotides are TGTGCCAGCAGCTTCGGCTTGGGTACGCAGTATTTT.

This chain links TRBV20-1 with TRBJ2-3, with 16 bases aligning to TRBD2. Losses at the gene ends were 5 bases for V and 2 bases for J; bases not matched to a gene: 7. There are 17 residues in the CDR3. Germline V CDR1 and CDR2: DFQATT, SNEGSKA (reference sequence). The CDR3 DNA reads TGCAGTGCTTCCGGGACTAGCGGGAGGGGGAACACAGATACGCAGTATTTT. Residues: CSASGTSGRGNTDTQYF.

The chain carries TRBV7-3 and TRBJ2-1; 12 bases line up with TRBD2. With 6 bases clipped from V and 7 bases from J, the junction kept 16 bases outside the gene matches. Per the germline V gene, CDR1 is SGHTA and CDR2 is FQGTGA. The CDR3 has 18 residues. The CDR3 sequence: CASSSSGLAGGPRNEQFF. The CDR3 coding sequence is TGTGCCAGCAGTTCAAGTGGCCTAGCGGGAGGGCCCCGGAATGAGCAGTTCTTC.